The clone carrying this TCR beta chain was found once. Clones were sequenced by immunoSEQ multiplex PCR, and TCRdb holds only the in-frame ones, with some missing. The sample includes around 53,000 clones, just under 90% seen only once; the top ten take approximately 4%. Germline CDR1 and CDR2: GTSNPN and SVGIG (reference sequence). The CDR3 is made up of 15 amino acids. Deletions cut 1 base from V and 0 bases from J, with 12 bases between. This entry is derived from a study of blood T cell repertoires in COVID-19. The chain is built from TRBV30 and TRBJ1-1; D gene ambiguous. This TCR came from a middle-aged man with acute or convalescent COVID-19. Sequencing used peripheral blood. CDR3 residues: CAWSGRQAMNTEAFF. CDR3 in DNA: TGTGCCTGGAGTGGGCGGCAAGCAATGAACACTGAAGCTTTCTTT.